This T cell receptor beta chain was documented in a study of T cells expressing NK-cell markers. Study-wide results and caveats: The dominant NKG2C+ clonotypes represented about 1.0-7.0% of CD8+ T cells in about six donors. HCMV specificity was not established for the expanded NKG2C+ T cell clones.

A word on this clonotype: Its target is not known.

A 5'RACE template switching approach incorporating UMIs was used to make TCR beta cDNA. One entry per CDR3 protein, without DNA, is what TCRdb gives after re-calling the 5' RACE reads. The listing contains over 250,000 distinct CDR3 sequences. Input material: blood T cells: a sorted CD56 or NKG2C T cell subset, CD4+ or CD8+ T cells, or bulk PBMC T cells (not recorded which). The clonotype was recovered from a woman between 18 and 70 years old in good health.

Here the CDR3 reads CASSLERGPGTPLHF. V is TRBV7-2 and J is TRBJ1-6. This CDR3 comprises 15 residues. Germline-derived CDR1 and CDR2 are SGHTA and FQGNSA.